The rows below give T cell receptor beta chains drawn from one sample of a study of cytomegalovirus exposure and HLA in healthy donors. Sequencing used immunoSEQ multiplex PCR; TCRdb keeps in-frame clones, though not all of them. The sample includes approximately 87,000 clones, 81% seen only once; the top ten take about 4.4%. Input material: PBMCs. The receptors stem from a woman between 65 and 79 years old in good health and CMV-seropositive. The CDR3 runs from the conserved cysteine through the conserved F or W. The order of the fields is J gene, V gene, clone size, D gene, CDR3 DNA, CDR3 protein. A D gene is named only where the DNA matches it firmly. Only part of the rows carry a size: once, few, many, or a class if the clone is expanded.

J gene: TRBJ2-1; V gene: TRBV7-3; clone size: .; D gene: TRBD1; CDR3 DNA: TGTGCCAGCAGCTCCTCCGGGACAGTCTACAATGAGCAGTTCTTC; CDR3 protein: CASSSSGTVYNEQFF
J gene: TRBJ2-3; V gene: TRBV7-9; clone size: .; D gene: .; CDR3 DNA: TGTGCCAGCAGCTTAGAAGGCAACAGGGGCACAGATACGCAGTATTTT; CDR3 protein: CASSLEGNRGTDTQYF
J gene: TRBJ2-2; V gene: TRBV30; clone size: few; D gene: .; CDR3 DNA: TGTGCCTGGAGCGGAGGGCCGAACACCGGGGAGCTGTTTTTT; CDR3 protein: CAWSGGPNTGELFF
J gene: TRBJ2-7; V gene: TRBV25-1; clone size: .; D gene: TRBD1; CDR3 DNA: TGTGCCAGCAGTGAAAGGGGGCGGGTTACCTCCTACGAGCAGTACTTC; CDR3 protein: CASSERGRVTSYEQYF
J gene: TRBJ1-5; V gene: TRBV6-6; clone size: .; D gene: .; CDR3 DNA: TGTGCCAGCAGTTACGGAGATAGCAATCAGCCCCAGCATTTT; CDR3 protein: CASSYGDSNQPQHF
J gene: TRBJ2-1; V gene: TRBV6-5; clone size: once; D gene: TRBD2; CDR3 DNA: TGTGCCAGCAGTTCGCGACTAGCGGACCTTTACAATGAGCAGTTCTTC; CDR3 protein: CASSSRLADLYNEQFF
J gene: TRBJ1-1; V gene: TRBV19; clone size: few; D gene: TRBD1; CDR3 DNA: TGTGCCAGCAGTAGGACAGGGAGGACTGAAGCTTTCTTT; CDR3 protein: CASSRTGRTEAFF
J gene: TRBJ1-3; V gene: TRBV28; clone size: .; D gene: .; CDR3 DNA: TGTGCCAGCAGTTCGCTACAGGGAGTGGGAAACACCATATATTTT; CDR3 protein: CASSSLQGVGNTIYF
J gene: TRBJ2-3; V gene: TRBV11-3; clone size: .; D gene: .; CDR3 DNA: TGTGCCAGCAGCTTAGGGCTCGCATTCGGGGAGGTAGATACGCAGTATTTT; CDR3 protein: CASSLGLAFGEVDTQYF
J gene: TRBJ2-7; V gene: TRBV6-6; clone size: .; D gene: TRBD1; CDR3 DNA: TGTGCCAGCAGTTACTCGACGGGACAGGGAATCGACGAGCAGTACTTC; CDR3 protein: CASSYSTGQGIDEQYF
J gene: TRBJ2-3; V gene: TRBV15; clone size: .; D gene: .; CDR3 DNA: TGTGCCACCAGCAGTCGGTCAGGATTTTTAGGTAATACGCAGTATTTT; CDR3 protein: CATSSRSGFLGNTQYF
J gene: TRBJ1-4; V gene: TRBV20-1; clone size: .; D gene: .; CDR3 DNA: TGCAGTGGGGGGCCCGAGGGAAAACTGTTTTTT; CDR3 protein: CSGGPEGKLFF
J gene: TRBJ2-2; V gene: TRBV7-2; clone size: .; D gene: TRBD2; CDR3 DNA: TGTGCCAGCAGCGCCAGACTAGCGATCAACACCGGGGAGCTGTTTTTT; CDR3 protein: CASSARLAINTGELFF
J gene: TRBJ2-3; V gene: TRBV4-3; clone size: .; D gene: TRBD2; CDR3 DNA: TGCGCCAGCAGCCAAGGATTGCGGGAGAGGGATACGCAGTATTTT; CDR3 protein: CASSQGLRERDTQYF
J gene: TRBJ2-7; V gene: TRBV5-8; clone size: .; D gene: TRBD1; CDR3 DNA: TGTGCCAGCCGCCCAGCGAGAGGGACAGGGAACTTCTACGAGCAGTACTTC; CDR3 protein: CASRPARGTGNFYEQYF
J gene: TRBJ1-1; V gene: TRBV7-2; clone size: few; D gene: .; CDR3 DNA: TGTGCCAGCACCCCCGCTAGGAACACTGAAGCTTTCTTT; CDR3 protein: CASTPARNTEAFF
J gene: TRBJ2-1; V gene: TRBV11-3; clone size: .; D gene: TRBD2; CDR3 DNA: TGTGCCAGCAGCTTCCCCGGACTAGCGGGAAATGAGCAGTTCTTC; CDR3 protein: CASSFPGLAGNEQFF
J gene: TRBJ2-4; V gene: TRBV5-5; clone size: .; D gene: .; CDR3 DNA: TGTGCCAGCACCCAGCCAGGGGTGACCAAAAACATTCAGTACTTC; CDR3 protein: CASTQPGVTKNIQYF
J gene: TRBJ1-2; V gene: TRBV4-1; clone size: once; D gene: .; CDR3 DNA: TGCGCCAGCAGTCGCGGGGGTACTCGGTATGGCTACACCTTC; CDR3 protein: CASSRGGTRYGYTF
J gene: TRBJ2-1; V gene: TRBV5-5; clone size: .; D gene: TRBD2; CDR3 DNA: TGTGCCAGCAGCTTCCTACTAGCGGGAGGTTCCTACAATGAGCAGTTCTTC; CDR3 protein: CASSFLLAGGSYNEQFF
J gene: TRBJ2-1; V gene: TRBV6-6; clone size: .; D gene: .; CDR3 DNA: TGTGCCAGCAGTAACTCAGGGTTCGGAGGAAATGAGCAGTTCTTC; CDR3 protein: CASSNSGFGGNEQFF
J gene: TRBJ2-1; V gene: TRBV11-2; clone size: .; D gene: TRBD2; CDR3 DNA: TGTGCCAGCAGCCGGACTAGCGGGAACAATGAGCAGTTCTTC; CDR3 protein: CASSRTSGNNEQFF
J gene: TRBJ2-1; V gene: TRBV4-1; clone size: .; D gene: .; CDR3 DNA: TGCGCCAGCAGTCAACAGGGATGGAGCTCCTACAATGAGCAGTTCTTC; CDR3 protein: CASSQQGWSSYNEQFF
J gene: TRBJ2-1; V gene: TRBV5-4; clone size: .; D gene: TRBD2; CDR3 DNA: TGTGCCAGCAGCGAGACGACTAGCCGCGATGAGCAGTTCTTC; CDR3 protein: CASSETTSRDEQFF
J gene: TRBJ2-7; V gene: TRBV2; clone size: .; D gene: TRBD2; CDR3 DNA: TGTGCCAGCGTCCCTCTAGCGGGAGTTACTGTCGAGCAGTACTTC; CDR3 protein: CASVPLAGVTVEQYF
J gene: TRBJ2-3; V gene: TRBV5-6; clone size: .; D gene: TRBD2; CDR3 DNA: TGTGCCAGCAGCCGTACTAGCGCGGGCACAGATACGCAGTATTTT; CDR3 protein: CASSRTSAGTDTQYF
J gene: TRBJ2-2; V gene: TRBV10-1; clone size: few; D gene: TRBD2; CDR3 DNA: TGCGCCAGCTCTGGGACTACTGACACCGGGGAGCTGTTTTTT; CDR3 protein: CASSGTTDTGELFF
J gene: TRBJ1-5; V gene: TRBV6-6; clone size: few; D gene: TRBD1; CDR3 DNA: TGTGCCAGCAGTTCCTCAGGGGGCTACCAGCCCCAGCATTTT; CDR3 protein: CASSSSGGYQPQHF
J gene: TRBJ2-7; V gene: TRBV7-6; clone size: .; D gene: TRBD2; CDR3 DNA: TGTGCCAGCAGCTTATATAGCGGGGCCTCCTACGAGCAGTACTTC; CDR3 protein: CASSLYSGASYEQYF
J gene: TRBJ1-4; V gene: TRBV4-2; clone size: .; D gene: TRBD1; CDR3 DNA: TGTGCCAGCAGCTTGGGGGACAGGGGGGATGAAAAACTGTTTTTT; CDR3 protein: CASSLGDRGDEKLFF
J gene: TRBJ2-3; V gene: TRBV14; clone size: .; D gene: .; CDR3 DNA: TGTGCCAGCAGCCAAGCTATGGGGCCCACAGATACGCAGTATTTT; CDR3 protein: CASSQAMGPTDTQYF
J gene: TRBJ2-3; V gene: TRBV5-4; clone size: .; D gene: TRBD1; CDR3 DNA: TGTGCCAGCAGCCATGGTGTTCGACAGGGGACAGATACGCAGTATTTT; CDR3 protein: CASSHGVRQGTDTQYF
J gene: TRBJ2-1; V gene: TRBV7-3; clone size: .; D gene: TRBD2; CDR3 DNA: TGTGCCAGCAGCTTCTCGACTAGCGGGACCTACAATGAGCAGTTCTTC; CDR3 protein: CASSFSTSGTYNEQFF
J gene: TRBJ2-5; V gene: TRBV27; clone size: once; D gene: TRBD2; CDR3 DNA: TGTGCCAGCAGTTCCCGACTAGCGGGAGTCCAAGAGACCCAGTACTTC; CDR3 protein: CASSSRLAGVQETQYF
J gene: TRBJ1-1; V gene: TRBV6-1; clone size: .; D gene: TRBD1; CDR3 DNA: TGTGCCAGCACTGACAGGGGGAGGTACACTGAAGCTTTCTTT; CDR3 protein: CASTDRGRYTEAFF
J gene: TRBJ2-7; V gene: TRBV5-1; clone size: .; D gene: TRBD2; CDR3 DNA: TGCGCCAGCAGCCAAAGTGGGACTAGCGGAATAATAGCCGAGCAGTACTTC; CDR3 protein: CASSQSGTSGIIAEQYF
J gene: TRBJ2-4; V gene: TRBV15; clone size: .; D gene: TRBD2; CDR3 DNA: TGTGCCACCAGCAGAGATGGGGCGGGACTATCCATTCAGTACTTC; CDR3 protein: CATSRDGAGLSIQYF